Below are 9 T cell receptor beta chains sequenced from a single sample in a study of CD8 T cells in Susac syndrome. Reverse transcription used roughly 0.5 to 1 ug RNA and random hexamers. In TCRdb, the immunoSEQ multiplex PCR reads were re-called with MiXCR into one record per CDR3 protein. The sample carries about 120,000 distinct CDR3 sequences, roughly 91% recorded once. Sequenced material: CD4+ T cells from PBMCs. Receptor source: a human donor in good health.

The V call is TRBV2, the J call TRBJ2-1; D gene ambiguous. The CDR3 extends over 11 amino acids. Trimming cost V 5 bases and J 10 bases, with 9 bases left between them. CDR1 and CDR2 (germline): SNHLY, FYNNEI. The CDR3 DNA follows: TGTGCCAGCAGTACCTCCCGGGAGCAGTTCTTC. It is translated as CASSTSREQFF.

The J gene is TRBJ2-2, the V gene TRBV9, with D perhaps TRBD1 (6 bases). The germline V and J ends were trimmed by 5 bases and 2 bases, with 16 bases remaining between them. Germline V gene sequence: CDR1 SGDLS, CDR2 YYNGEE. This CDR3 has 16 amino acids. CDR3 in amino acids: CASSILSGTNTGELFF. In DNA form, the CDR3 reads TGTGCCAGCAGTATCCTATCCGGGACAAACACCGGGGAGCTGTTTTTT. Combining the CDR3 with reference TRBV9 and TRBJ2-2 gives the whole variable domain DSGVTQTPKHLITATGQRVTLRCSPRSGDLSVYWYQQSLDQGLQFLIQYYNGEERAKGNILERFSAQQFPDLHSELNLSSLELGDSALYFCASSILSGTNTGELFFGEGSRLTVL.

The chain is built from TRBV6-1 and TRBJ2-5; D possibly corresponds to TRBD1 (5 bases). The germline V gene encodes CDR1 MNHNS and CDR2 SASEGT. Between the trimmed V and J ends, which lost 8 bases and 2 bases, there was a span of 15 bases. This CDR3 contains 14 residues. As DNA, the CDR3 is TGTGCCAGCCTACAGGCGGCGGCACAAGAGACCCAGTACTTC. It codes for CASLQAAAQETQYF.

This sequence joins TRBV10-3 and TRBJ1-2; D gene ambiguous. Germline V CDR1 and CDR2: ENHRY, SYGVKD. Between the trimmed V and J ends, which lost 4 bases and 5 bases, there was a span of 17 bases. This CDR3 has 15 amino acids. This CDR3 is CAISVRGSKNYGYTF. Written as DNA, the CDR3 is TGTGCCATCAGTGTCCGTGGCAGCAAGAATTATGGCTACACCTTC.

In its sample, this clonotype was seen once. This chain links TRBV6-1 with TRBJ1-5; 9 bases align to TRBD1. The V and J ends lost 6 bases and 2 bases, in that order; junction bases with no gene match: 11. There are 17 residues in the CDR3. Germline V lookup: CDR1 MNHNS, CDR2 SASEGT. CDR3 sequence (DNA): TGTGCCAGCAGCCGGACAGGGGTCACCAGGGGCAATCAGCCCCAGCATTTT. Encoded protein: CASSRTGVTRGNQPQHF.

The chain has TRBV5-1 and TRBJ2-2, with 11 bases identical to TRBD1. The V and J ends lost 6 bases and 0 bases, in that order; junction bases with no gene match: 1. CDR1 and CDR2 from the germline V gene are SGHRS and YFSETQ. The CDR3 is 15 residues long. The CDR3 bases are TGCGCCAGCACGGACAGGGGGCCGAACACCGGGGAGCTGTTTTTT. Translation: CASTDRGPNTGELFF.

J is TRBJ1-2 and V is TRBV9; D remains unclear. The CDR3 has 16 residues. V lost 5 bases, J lost 6 bases, and 23 bases lay in between. Looked up from germline, CDR1 is SGDLS and CDR2 is YYNGEE. In DNA form, the CDR3 reads TGTGCCAGCAGTCCTCAGGCGGAGTTTTTGTCTCATGGCTACACCTTC. Protein product: CASSPQAEFLSHGYTF.

This chain uses TRBV7-2 with TRBJ2-2; D is unclear. The CDR3 loop spans 16 amino acids. V was cut by 7 bases and J by 2 bases, with 17 bases left in between. The V gene's germline CDR1 is SGHTA and CDR2 FQGNSA. CDR3 amino acids: CASTTSTGTNTGELFF. In DNA, the CDR3 is TGTGCCAGCACCACATCCACCGGAACCAACACCGGGGAGCTGTTTTTT.

The chain employs TRBV15 and TRBJ2-5; 9 bases align to TRBD2. CDR1 is LNHNV and CDR2 is YYDKDF in the germline V gene (reference sequence). J lost 2 bases, V lost 0 bases, and 4 bases had no gene match. This CDR3 is built from 16 residues. DNA for the CDR3: TGTGCCACCAGCAGAGACCCAGCGGGAGGTCAAGAGACCCAGTACTTC. Translation gives CATSRDPAGGQETQYF.